The next 12 T cell receptor beta chains were all read from a single sample in a study of blood T cell repertoires in COVID-19. Only in-frame clones appear in the TCRdb table, and some are missing; sequencing was by immunoSEQ multiplex PCR. Seen here are 230,000 or so clones, roughly 76% observed once, and the top ten hold about 5%. Material: peripheral blood. These receptor sequences come from a human donor in a cohort sampled during active COVID-19.

This clone has a handful of counts. V usage is TRBV27 and J usage is TRBJ2-7; 11 nucleotides align to TRBD2. In germline, CDR1 is MNHEY, CDR2 SMNVEV (reference sequence). This CDR3 comprises 13 residues. V dropped 5 bases and J dropped 11; count of bases not matched to a gene: 8. The CDR3 DNA reads as TGTGCCAGCAGTCCGGGACTAGCGGTTGGGGAGTACTTC. Translated: CASSPGLAVGEYF.

The chain uses TRBV9 and TRBJ1-2; TRBD1 is a possible D gene (5 bases). The V gene's germline CDR1 is SGDLS and CDR2 YYNGEE. The CDR3 runs 15 residues. V was clipped by 0 bases and J by 5 bases, with 14 bases between them. The CDR3 loop reads CASSVARGAGYGYTF. CDR3 DNA sequence: TGTGCCAGCAGCGTAGCTCGCGGGGCGGGTTATGGCTACACCTTC.

J is TRBJ1-4 and V is TRBV13; 10 bases align to TRBD1. Trimming removed 3 bases from V and 3 bases from J; junction bases left unmatched: 4. The CDR3 runs to 16 residues. From germline, CDR1 is PRHDT and CDR2 FYEKMQ (reference sequence). Here the CDR3 DNA reads TGTGCCAGCAGCTTCCGGGACAGGGGACCTAATGAAAAACTGTTTTTT. The encoded protein is CASSFRDRGPNEKLFF.

The rearrangement links TRBV29-1 to TRBJ1-1; D ambiguous. V was shortened by 2 bases and J by 1 base, with 14 bases between the two germline ends. CDR1 is SQVTM, CDR2 ANQGSEA, per germline. The CDR3 runs 15 residues. The CDR3 DNA follows: TGCAGCGTTGAACCGAACGGGGAAGGGAACACTGAAGCTTTCTTT. Translated: CSVEPNGEGNTEAFF.

This clone appeared once. The chain links TRBV29-1 to TRBJ1-1, with 8 positions matching TRBD1. CDR3 length: 12 residues. The V segment lost 8 bases and the J segment 1 base; nucleotides outside the gene matches: 3. The germline gives CDR1 SQVTM, CDR2 ANQGSEA. The CDR3 DNA reads as TGCAGCACCGGGACAGGGAACACTGAAGCTTTCTTT. Translating gives CSTGTGNTEAFF.

This clone was seen a handful of times. The chain carries TRBV19 and TRBJ2-7; TRBD1 is a possible D gene (5 bases). Between the trimmed V and J ends, which lost 5 bases and 3 bases, there was a span of 11 bases. The CDR3 runs 13 residues. CDR1 is LNHDA, CDR2 SQIVND, per germline (reference sequence). The CDR3 spells CASSQTVYYEQYF. The CDR3 DNA reads as TGTGCCAGTAGTCAGACAGTTTACTACGAGCAGTACTTC.

For this clone: Distinct nucleotide sequences in the sample also encode this CDR3. The rearrangement joins TRBV18 to TRBJ1-2; perhaps TRBD1 as D (6 bases). The CDR3 is 13 residues long. V was cut by 3 bases and J by 3 bases, with 8 bases left in between. Germline V gene sequence: CDR1 KGHSH, CDR2 LQKENI. This CDR3 is CASSPRQDYGYTF. For the CDR3, the DNA is TGTGCCAGCTCACCTCGACAGGACTATGGCTACACCTTC.

The count of this clone is one. This chain links TRBV19 with TRBJ2-7; 8 nucleotides match TRBD1. Trimming removed 0 bases from V and 4 bases from J; junction bases left unmatched: 5. From germline, CDR1 is LNHDA and CDR2 SQIVND (reference sequence). This CDR3 has 15 residues. CDR3 in DNA: TGTGCCAGTAGTATAGATGGACAGGGAGTATACGAGCAGTACTTC. This encodes CASSIDGQGVYEQYF.

This sequence joins TRBV5-4 and TRBJ2-2; 9 nucleotides line up with TRBD2. The CDR3 covers 14 residues. Germline V CDR1 and CDR2: SGHNT, YYREEE (reference sequence). Germline trimming cut 10 bases from V and 8 bases from J; bases unmatched to any gene: 12. This CDR3 is CAGSGGRASGELFF. The CDR3 DNA reads TGTGCCGGGTCTGGCGGGAGGGCCAGTGGGGAGCTGTTTTTT.

The chain couples TRBV7-2 to TRBJ1-6, with D perhaps matching TRBD1 (6 bases). Germline CDR1 is SGHTA and CDR2 is FQGNSA. The CDR3 extends over 15 amino acids. V was shortened by 0 bases and J by 4 bases, with 7 bases between the two germline ends. As DNA, the CDR3 is TGTGCCAGCAGCTTAGCAGGGGGATATAATTCACCCCTCCACTTT. This sequence encodes CASSLAGGYNSPLHF.

The chain employs TRBV5-6 and TRBJ1-5; no clear D. The germline V and J ends were trimmed by 1 base and 4 bases, with 9 bases remaining between them. This CDR3 has 14 amino acids. CDR1 is SGHDT and CDR2 is YYEEEE in the germline V gene. DNA of the CDR3: TGTGCCAGCAGCTTGTTGACAACAAATCAGCCCCAGCATTTT. Encoded protein: CASSLLTTNQPQHF.

The genes are TRBV5-1 and TRBJ2-7; a possible D gene is TRBD1 (6 bases). CDR3 length: 13 amino acids. V was clipped by 7 bases and J by 1 base, with 12 bases between them. Germline assignment: CDR1 SGHRS and CDR2 YFSETQ. The CDR3 region has the DNA TGCGCCAGCCGGTCAGGGGAGTCCTACGAGCAGTACTTC. Translating it yields CASRSGESYEQYF.